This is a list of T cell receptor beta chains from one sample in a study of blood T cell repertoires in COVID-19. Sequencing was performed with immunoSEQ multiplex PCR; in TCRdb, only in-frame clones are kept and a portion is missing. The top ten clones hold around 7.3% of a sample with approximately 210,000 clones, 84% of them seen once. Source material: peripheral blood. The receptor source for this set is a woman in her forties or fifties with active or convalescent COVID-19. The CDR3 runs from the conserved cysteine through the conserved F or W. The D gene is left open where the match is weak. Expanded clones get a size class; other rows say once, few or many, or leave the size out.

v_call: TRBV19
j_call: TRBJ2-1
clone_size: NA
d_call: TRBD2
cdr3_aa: CASSIGTSANNEQFF
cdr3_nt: TGTGCCAGTAGTATCGGCACTAGCGCTAACAATGAGCAGTTCTTC

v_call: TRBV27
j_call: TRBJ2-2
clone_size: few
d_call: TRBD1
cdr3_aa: CASSLGQGVGTGELFF
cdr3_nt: TGTGCCAGCAGTTTGGGTCAGGGGGTAGGCACCGGGGAGCTGTTTTTT

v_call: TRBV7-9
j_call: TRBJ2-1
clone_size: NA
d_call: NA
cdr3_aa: CASSPRGVVYNEQFF
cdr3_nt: TGTGCCAGCAGCCCCCGCGGGGTGGTCTACAATGAGCAGTTCTTC

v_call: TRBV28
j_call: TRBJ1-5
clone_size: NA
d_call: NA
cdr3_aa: CASSLTASKEHF
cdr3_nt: TGTGCCAGCAGTTTAACTGCTAGTAAGGAGCATTTT

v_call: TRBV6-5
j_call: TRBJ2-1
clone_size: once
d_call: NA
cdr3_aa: CASRGGNEQFF
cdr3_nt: TGTGCCAGCAGGGGGGGCAATGAGCAGTTCTTC

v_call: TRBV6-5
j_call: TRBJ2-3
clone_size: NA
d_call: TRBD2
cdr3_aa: CASSASGRTTDTQYF
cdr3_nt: TGTGCCAGCAGCGCCAGCGGGAGGACCACAGATACGCAGTATTTT

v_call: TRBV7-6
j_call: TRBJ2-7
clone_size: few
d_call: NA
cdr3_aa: CASSYGGDSFDEQYF
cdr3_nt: TGTGCCAGCAGCTATGGGGGCGATAGCTTCGACGAGCAGTACTTC

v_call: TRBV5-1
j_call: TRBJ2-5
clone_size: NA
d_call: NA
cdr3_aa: CASSLEGLGAGVYQETQYF
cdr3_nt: TGCGCCAGCAGCTTGGAGGGGTTGGGGGCCGGGGTGTACCAAGAGACCCAGTACTTC

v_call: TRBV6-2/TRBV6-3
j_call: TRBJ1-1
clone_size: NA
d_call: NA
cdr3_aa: CASSSQPEAFF
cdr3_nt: TGTGCCAGCAGTTCACAGCCTGAAGCTTTCTTT

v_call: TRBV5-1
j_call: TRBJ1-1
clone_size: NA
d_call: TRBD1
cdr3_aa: CASRQQGSTTEAFF
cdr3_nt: TGCGCCAGCAGACAACAGGGGAGTACGACTGAAGCTTTCTTT

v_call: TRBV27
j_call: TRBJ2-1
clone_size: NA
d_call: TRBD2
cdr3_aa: CASSFGGSGDQFF
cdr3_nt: TGTGCCAGCAGTTTTGGGGGTAGCGGGGACCAATTCTTC

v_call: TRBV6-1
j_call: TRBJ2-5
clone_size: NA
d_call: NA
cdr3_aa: CASSVTGSARQETQYF
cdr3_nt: TGTGCCAGCAGTGTAACAGGGTCAGCAAGGCAAGAGACCCAGTACTTC

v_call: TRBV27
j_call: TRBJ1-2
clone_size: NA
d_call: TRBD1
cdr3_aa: CASTTIQGGGYTF
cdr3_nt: TGTGCCAGCACCACAATCCAGGGGGGCGGCTACACCTTC

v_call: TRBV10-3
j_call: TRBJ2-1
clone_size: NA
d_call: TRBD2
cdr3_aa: CAISEAGGPDNEQFF
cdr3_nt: TGTGCCATCAGTGAAGCGGGAGGGCCTGACAATGAGCAGTTCTTC

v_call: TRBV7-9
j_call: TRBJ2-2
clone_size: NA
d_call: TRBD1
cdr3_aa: CASSHKDRRPGTGELFF
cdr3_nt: TGTGCCAGCAGCCATAAGGACAGGCGGCCGGGAACCGGGGAGCTGTTTTTT

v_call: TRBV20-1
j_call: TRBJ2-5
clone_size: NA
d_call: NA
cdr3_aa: CSASQQETQYF
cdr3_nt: TGCAGTGCTAGCCAGCAAGAGACCCAGTACTTC

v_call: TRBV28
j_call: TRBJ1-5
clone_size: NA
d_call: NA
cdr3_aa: CASSPNPGGWQPQHF
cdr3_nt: TGTGCCAGCAGTCCAAACCCCGGGGGATGGCAGCCCCAGCATTTT

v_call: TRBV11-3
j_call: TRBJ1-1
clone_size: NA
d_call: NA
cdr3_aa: CASSLRLDTEAFF
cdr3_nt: TGTGCCAGCAGCTTGCGACTAGACACTGAAGCTTTCTTT

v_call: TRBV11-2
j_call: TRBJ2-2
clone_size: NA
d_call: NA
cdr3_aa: CASSLTGSTGELFF
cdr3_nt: TGTGCCAGCAGCTTAACAGGGTCGACCGGGGAGCTGTTTTTT

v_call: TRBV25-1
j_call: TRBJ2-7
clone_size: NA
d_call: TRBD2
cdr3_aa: CASSEYRGGGLEQYF
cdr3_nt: TGTGCCAGCAGTGAATATCGGGGGGGAGGTCTCGAGCAGTACTTC

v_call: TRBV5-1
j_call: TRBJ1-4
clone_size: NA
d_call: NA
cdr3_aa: CASSLGATATNEKLFF
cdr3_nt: TGCGCCAGCAGCTTGGGGGCGACGGCAACTAATGAAAAACTGTTTTTT

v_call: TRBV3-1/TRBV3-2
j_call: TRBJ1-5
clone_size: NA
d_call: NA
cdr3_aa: CASSQGTAYSNQPQHF
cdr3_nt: TGTGCCAGCAGCCAAGGGACAGCCTATAGCAATCAGCCCCAGCATTTT

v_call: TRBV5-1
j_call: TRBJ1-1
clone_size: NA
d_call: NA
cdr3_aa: CASTLTGDTEAFF
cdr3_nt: TGCGCCAGCACCTTGACAGGAGACACTGAAGCTTTCTTT

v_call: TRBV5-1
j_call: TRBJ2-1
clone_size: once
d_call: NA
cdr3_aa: CASSLAEGGSYNEQFF
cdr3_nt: TGCGCCAGCAGCTTGGCCGAGGGTGGCTCCTACAATGAGCAGTTCTTC

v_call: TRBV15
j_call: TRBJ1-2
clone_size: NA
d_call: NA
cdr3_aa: CATSRGGRNYGYTF
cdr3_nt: TGTGCCACCAGCAGGGGAGGGCGGAACTATGGCTACACCTTC

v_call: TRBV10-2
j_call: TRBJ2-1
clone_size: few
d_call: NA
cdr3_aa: CASSPGTPSYNEQFF
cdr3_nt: TGCGCCAGCAGTCCCGGGACACCTTCCTACAATGAGCAGTTCTTC

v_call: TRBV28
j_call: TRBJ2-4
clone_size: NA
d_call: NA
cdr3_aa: CASRWGPAKNIQYF
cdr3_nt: TGTGCCAGCAGGTGGGGCCCCGCCAAAAACATTCAGTACTTC

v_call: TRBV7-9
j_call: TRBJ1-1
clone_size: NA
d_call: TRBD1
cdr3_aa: CASSHERGRNTEAFF
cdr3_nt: TGTGCCAGCAGCCACGAAAGGGGGCGAAATACTGAAGCTTTCTTT

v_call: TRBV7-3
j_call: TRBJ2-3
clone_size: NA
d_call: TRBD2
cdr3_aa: CASSSSPSGRTTDTQYF
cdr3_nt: TGTGCCAGCAGCTCCTCACCTAGCGGGAGGACCACAGATACGCAGTATTTT

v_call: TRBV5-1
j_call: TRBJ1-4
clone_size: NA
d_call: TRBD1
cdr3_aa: CASSLEGTGASEKLFF
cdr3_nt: TGCGCCAGCAGCTTGGAAGGGACAGGGGCAAGTGAAAAACTGTTTTTT

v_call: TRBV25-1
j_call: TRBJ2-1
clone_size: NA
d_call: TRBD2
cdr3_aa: CASSELGGSSYNEQFF
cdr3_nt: TGTGCCAGCAGTGAATTAGGCGGGAGCTCCTACAATGAGCAGTTCTTC

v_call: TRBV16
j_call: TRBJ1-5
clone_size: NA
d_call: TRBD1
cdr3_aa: CASSPSGGQGAAQPQHF
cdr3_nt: TGTGCCAGCAGCCCTTCTGGGGGACAGGGGGCGGCTCAGCCCCAGCATTTT

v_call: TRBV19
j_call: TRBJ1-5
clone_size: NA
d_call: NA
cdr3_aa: CASSPQARVRQPQHF
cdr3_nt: TGTGCCAGTAGTCCCCAAGCCAGGGTAAGGCAGCCCCAGCATTTT

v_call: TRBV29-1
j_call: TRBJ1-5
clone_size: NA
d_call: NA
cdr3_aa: CSVAQNGQPQHF
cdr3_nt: TGCAGCGTTGCACAGAATGGTCAGCCCCAGCATTTT

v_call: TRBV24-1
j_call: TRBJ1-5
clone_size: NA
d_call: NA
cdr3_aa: CATSDVAGNQPQHF
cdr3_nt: TGTGCCACCAGTGACGTAGCGGGCAATCAGCCCCAGCATTTT

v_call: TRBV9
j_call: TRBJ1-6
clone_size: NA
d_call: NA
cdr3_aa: CASSVGRDNSPLHF
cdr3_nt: TGTGCCAGCAGCGTAGGGAGGGACAATTCACCCCTCCACTTT

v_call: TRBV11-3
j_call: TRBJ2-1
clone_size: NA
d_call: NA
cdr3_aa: CASSGGRGIASREQFF
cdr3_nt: TGTGCCAGCAGCGGCGGCCGGGGTATCGCATCCCGGGAGCAGTTCTTC

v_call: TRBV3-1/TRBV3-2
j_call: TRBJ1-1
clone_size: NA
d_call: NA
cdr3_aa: CASSPPGRADTEAFF
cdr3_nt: TGTGCCAGCAGCCCTCCAGGGAGGGCGGACACTGAAGCTTTCTTT

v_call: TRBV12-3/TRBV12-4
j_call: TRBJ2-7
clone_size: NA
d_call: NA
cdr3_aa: CASSRGSSYEQYF
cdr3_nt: TGTGCCAGCAGTAGGGGAAGCTCCTACGAGCAGTACTTC

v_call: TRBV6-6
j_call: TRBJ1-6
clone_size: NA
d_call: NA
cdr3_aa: CASGREVNSPLHF
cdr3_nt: TGTGCCAGCGGAAGGGAGGTCAATTCACCCCTCCACTTT

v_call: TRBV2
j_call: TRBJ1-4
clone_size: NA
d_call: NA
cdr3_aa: CASSVLGAREKLFF
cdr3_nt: TGTGCCAGCAGTGTTTTGGGGGCTCGAGAAAAACTGTTTTTT

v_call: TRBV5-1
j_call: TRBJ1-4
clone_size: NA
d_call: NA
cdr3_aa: CASRTGFGEKLFF
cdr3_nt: TGCGCCAGCAGGACAGGATTTGGCGAAAAACTGTTTTTT

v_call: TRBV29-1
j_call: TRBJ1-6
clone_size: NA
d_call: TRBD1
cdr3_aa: CSVKGDRENSPLHF
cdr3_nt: TGCAGCGTTAAGGGGGACAGGGAAAATTCACCCCTCCACTTT

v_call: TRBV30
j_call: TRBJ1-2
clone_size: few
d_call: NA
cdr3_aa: CAWSKRSNYGYTF
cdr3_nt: TGTGCCTGGAGTAAGAGGAGTAACTATGGCTACACCTTC

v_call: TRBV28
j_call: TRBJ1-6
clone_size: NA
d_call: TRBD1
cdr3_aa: CASSPLPGQGYSPLHF
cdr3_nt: TGTGCCAGCAGCCCTCTGCCGGGACAGGGGTATTCACCCCTCCACTTT

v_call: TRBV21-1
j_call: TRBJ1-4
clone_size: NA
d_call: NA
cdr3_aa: CASITTTNEKLFF
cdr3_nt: TGTGCCAGTATCACTACAACTAATGAAAAACTGTTTTTT

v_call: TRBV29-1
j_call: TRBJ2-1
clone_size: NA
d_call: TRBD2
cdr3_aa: CSVGRLAGGKEQFF
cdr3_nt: TGCAGCGTTGGGAGGCTAGCGGGGGGAAAAGAGCAGTTCTTC

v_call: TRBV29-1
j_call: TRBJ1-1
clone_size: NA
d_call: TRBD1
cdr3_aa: CSVEGQLNTEAFF
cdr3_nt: TGCAGCGTTGAGGGACAGTTGAACACTGAAGCTTTCTTT

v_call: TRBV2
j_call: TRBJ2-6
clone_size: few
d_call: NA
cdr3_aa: CASSGGGGTYSGANVLTF
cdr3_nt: TGTGCCAGCAGTGGCGGTGGAGGGACCTATTCTGGGGCCAACGTCCTGACTTTC

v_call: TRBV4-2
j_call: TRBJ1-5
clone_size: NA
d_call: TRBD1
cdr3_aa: CASSQDLGTGGNQPQHF
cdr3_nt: TGTGCCAGCAGCCAAGATCTGGGGACAGGGGGGAATCAGCCCCAGCATTTT

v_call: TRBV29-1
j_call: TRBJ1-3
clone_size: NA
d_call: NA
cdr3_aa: CSFWDWSSGNTIYF
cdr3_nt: TGCAGCTTCTGGGACTGGAGCTCTGGAAACACCATATATTTT